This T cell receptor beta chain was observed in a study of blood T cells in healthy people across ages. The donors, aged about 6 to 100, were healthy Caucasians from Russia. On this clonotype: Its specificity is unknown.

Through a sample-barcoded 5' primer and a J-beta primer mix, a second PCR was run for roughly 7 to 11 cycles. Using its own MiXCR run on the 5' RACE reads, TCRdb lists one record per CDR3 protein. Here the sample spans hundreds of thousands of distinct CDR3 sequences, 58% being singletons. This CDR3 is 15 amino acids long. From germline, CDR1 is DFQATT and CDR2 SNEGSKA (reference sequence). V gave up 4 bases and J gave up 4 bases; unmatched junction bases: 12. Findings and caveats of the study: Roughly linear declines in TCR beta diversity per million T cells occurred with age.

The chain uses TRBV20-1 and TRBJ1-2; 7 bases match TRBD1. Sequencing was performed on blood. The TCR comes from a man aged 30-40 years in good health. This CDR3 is CSATRQGRGGYGYTF. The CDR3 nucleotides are TGCAGTGCTACCAGACAGGGACGGGGGGGCTATGGCTACACCTTC.